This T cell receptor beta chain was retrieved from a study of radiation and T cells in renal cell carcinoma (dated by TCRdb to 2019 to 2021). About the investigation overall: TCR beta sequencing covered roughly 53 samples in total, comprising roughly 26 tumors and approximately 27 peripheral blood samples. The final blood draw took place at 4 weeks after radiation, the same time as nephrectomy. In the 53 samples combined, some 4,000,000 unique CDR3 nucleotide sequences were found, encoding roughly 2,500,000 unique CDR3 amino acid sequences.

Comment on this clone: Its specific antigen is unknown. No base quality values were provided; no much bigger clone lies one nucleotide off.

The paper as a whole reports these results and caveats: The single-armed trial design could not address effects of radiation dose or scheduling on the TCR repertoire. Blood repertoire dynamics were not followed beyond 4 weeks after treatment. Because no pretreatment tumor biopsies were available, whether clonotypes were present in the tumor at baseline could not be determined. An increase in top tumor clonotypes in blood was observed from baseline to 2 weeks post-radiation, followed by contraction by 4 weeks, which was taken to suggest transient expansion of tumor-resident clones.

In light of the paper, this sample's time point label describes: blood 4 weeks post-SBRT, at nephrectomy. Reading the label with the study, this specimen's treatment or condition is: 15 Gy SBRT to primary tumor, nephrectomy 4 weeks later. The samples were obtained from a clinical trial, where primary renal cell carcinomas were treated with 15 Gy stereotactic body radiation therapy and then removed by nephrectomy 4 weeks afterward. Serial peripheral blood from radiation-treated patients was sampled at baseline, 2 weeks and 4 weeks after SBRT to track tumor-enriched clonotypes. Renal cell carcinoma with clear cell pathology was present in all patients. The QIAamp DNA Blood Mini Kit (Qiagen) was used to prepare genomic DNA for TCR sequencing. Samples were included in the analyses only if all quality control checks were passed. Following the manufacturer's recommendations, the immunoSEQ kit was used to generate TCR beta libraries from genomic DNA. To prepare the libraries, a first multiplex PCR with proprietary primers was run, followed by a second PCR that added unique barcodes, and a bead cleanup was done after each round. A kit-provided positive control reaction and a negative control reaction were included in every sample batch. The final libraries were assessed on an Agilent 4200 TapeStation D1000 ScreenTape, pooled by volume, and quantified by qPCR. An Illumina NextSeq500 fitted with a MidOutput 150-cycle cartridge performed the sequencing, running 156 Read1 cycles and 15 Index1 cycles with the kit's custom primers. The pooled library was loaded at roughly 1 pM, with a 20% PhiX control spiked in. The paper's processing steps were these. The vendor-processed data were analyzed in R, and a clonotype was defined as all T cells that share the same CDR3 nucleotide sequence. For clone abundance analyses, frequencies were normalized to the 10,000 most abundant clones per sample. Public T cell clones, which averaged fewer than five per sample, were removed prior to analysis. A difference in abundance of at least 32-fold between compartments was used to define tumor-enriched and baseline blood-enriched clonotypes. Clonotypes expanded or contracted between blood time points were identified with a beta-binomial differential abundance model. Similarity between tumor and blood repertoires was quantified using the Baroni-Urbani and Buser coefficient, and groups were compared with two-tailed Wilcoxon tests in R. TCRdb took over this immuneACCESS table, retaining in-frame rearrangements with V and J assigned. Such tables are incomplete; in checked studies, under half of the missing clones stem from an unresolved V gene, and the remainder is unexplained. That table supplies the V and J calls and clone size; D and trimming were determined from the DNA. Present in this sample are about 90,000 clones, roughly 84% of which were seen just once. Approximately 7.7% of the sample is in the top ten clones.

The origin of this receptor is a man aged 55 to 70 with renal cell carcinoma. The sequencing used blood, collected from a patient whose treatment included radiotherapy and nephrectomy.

The DNA is as follows: TGTGCCAGCAGCTTGAGGACTAGCGGGAGCTACAATGAGCAGTTCTTC. Protein translation: CASSLRTSGSYNEQFF. The chain is assembled from TRBV7-9 and TRBJ2-1, with 13 bases aligning to TRBD2. For this chain, trimming is 3 bases at the V end and 3 bases at the J end, and the number of junction bases without a gene match is 2. Reading the germline V gene (reference sequence) gives CDR1 SEHNR and CDR2 FQNEAQ. The CDR3 goes from the cysteine to the phenylalanine over 16 residues. Of the read, only the CDR3 DNA is kept; its 48 bases are in frame from base 1.